These 4 T cell receptor beta chains share one sample of origin, sequenced in a study of T cell responses to AZD1222 COVID-19 vaccine. Assay: immunoSEQ multiplex PCR; the TCRdb copy retains only in-frame clones and omits some. This sample has around 120,000 clones, with 85% to 90% found just once. The source material was peripheral blood, sampled on day 0 of MenACWY control vaccination. The receptors were sampled from an adult in good health.

The genes are TRBV11-1 and TRBJ2-1, with 7 bases that match TRBD1. The length of the CDR3 is 13 residues. J was trimmed by 9 bases and V by 2 bases; bases with no gene match: 4. In germline, CDR1 is SGHAT, CDR2 FQDESV (reference sequence). The CDR3 sequence: CASSLIWDSEQFF. As DNA, the CDR3 is TGTGCCAGCAGCTTAATTTGGGACAGTGAGCAGTTCTTC. The complete variable domain, with remaining parts taken from reference TRBV11-1 and TRBJ2-1, reads EAEVAQSPRYKITEKSQAVAFWCDPISGHATLYWYRQILGQGPELLVQFQDESVVDDSQLPKDRFSAERLKGVDSTLKIQPAELGDSAMYLCASSLIWDSEQFFGPGTRLTVL.

The chain uses TRBV29-1 and TRBJ1-5; D remains unclear. V was trimmed by 1 base and J by 4 bases, leaving 8 bases between them. The CDR3 is made up of 13 amino acids. Germline values: CDR1 SQVTM, CDR2 ANQGSEA. In DNA form, the CDR3 reads TGCAGCGTTGAAGGGGGAGAGAATCAGCCCCAGCATTTT. This codes for CSVEGGENQPQHF. Full variable domain (missing parts from reference TRBV29-1 and TRBJ1-5): SAVISQKPSRDICQRGTSLTIQCQVDSQVTMMFWYRQQPGQSLTLIATANQGSEATYESGFVIDKFPISRPNLTFSTLTVSNMSPEDSSIYLCSVEGGENQPQHFGDGTRLSIL.

The chain carries TRBV2 and TRBJ1-3, with a weak D call TRBD1 (5 bases). The germline gives CDR1 SNHLY, CDR2 FYNNEI. The CDR3 contains 15 residues. Trimming stripped 6 bases from V and 2 bases from J, with 14 bases between. The CDR3 here is CASSSVRGAGNTIYF. CDR3 coding DNA: TGTGCCAGCAGCTCCGTGAGGGGCGCTGGAAACACCATATATTTT.

J is TRBJ2-5 and V is TRBV11-2, with 10 positions matching TRBD2. There are 18 residues in the CDR3. Trimming removed 1 base from V and 3 bases from J; junction bases left unmatched: 11. Germline V gene data show CDR1 as SGHAT and CDR2 as FQNNGV. CDR3: CASSLVGDRTSGKETQYF. The CDR3 DNA reads TGTGCCAGCAGCTTAGTCGGGGATCGGACTAGCGGAAAAGAGACCCAGTACTTC. Based on the CDR3 plus reference TRBV11-2 and TRBJ2-5, the full variable domain is EAGVAQSPRYKIIEKRQSVAFWCNPISGHATLYWYQQILGQGPKLLIQFQNNGVVDDSQLPKDRFSAERLKGVDSTLKIQPAKLEDSAVYLCASSLVGDRTSGKETQYFGPGTRLLVL.